These 5 T cell receptor beta chains originate from one sample sequenced in a study of cytomegalovirus exposure and HLA in healthy donors. Data came from immunoSEQ multiplex PCR; TCRdb stores just in-frame clones and leaves some out. The table includes about 130,000 clones, more than 95% detected once. Specimen: PBMCs. These receptors were obtained from a man younger than 30 in good health and CMV-seronegative.

V gene TRBV29-1 combines with J gene TRBJ1-1, with a tentative D call TRBD1 (5 bases). This CDR3 contains 13 residues. CDR1 SQVTM and CDR2 ANQGSEA come from the germline V gene. CDR3 sequence: CTSGGVGGTEAFF. CDR3 DNA sequence: TGCACCTCGGGGGGGGTAGGAGGAACTGAAGCTTTCTTT.

The genes are TRBV7-8 and TRBJ1-2; maybe TRBD1 (6 bases). The V gene lost 1 base and the J gene lost 1 base, with 16 bases spanning the gap. This CDR3 region has 17 residues. Germline CDR1 SGHVS, CDR2 FQNEAQ. CDR3 in DNA: TGTGCCAGCAGCTTAGGGCAGGGGCGTTTGTATAACTATGGCTACACCTTC. This codes for CASSLGQGRLYNYGYTF.

V is TRBV28 and J is TRBJ2-7; maybe TRBD1 (6 bases). This CDR3 region has 12 residues. Germline V gives CDR1 MDHEN, CDR2 SYDVKM. Trimming cost V 6 bases and J 3 bases, with 9 bases left between them. The chain's CDR3 is CASRVRGYEQYF. CDR3 coding DNA: TGTGCCAGCAGAGTCAGGGGCTACGAGCAGTACTTC.

This chain uses TRBV7-2 with TRBJ2-5; 9 nucleotides match TRBD2. The germline V gene encodes CDR1 SGHTA and CDR2 FQGNSA. This CDR3 region has 16 residues. V lost 1 base, J lost 5 bases, and 8 bases stayed unmatched. Here the CDR3 reads CASSLVGAGGWETQYF. The CDR3 bases are TGTGCCAGCAGCTTAGTGGGAGCGGGAGGATGGGAGACCCAGTACTTC.

The chain recombines TRBV7-9 with TRBJ2-4; the D gene is possibly TRBD2 (5 bases). With 3 bases removed from V and 1 base from J, the gap between germline ends came to 7 bases. The germline V gene encodes CDR1 SEHNR and CDR2 FQNEAQ (reference sequence). This CDR3 comprises 14 residues. CDR3 nucleotide sequence: TGTGCCAGCAGCTTCAGAGGGGCCAAAAACATTCAGTACTTC. The encoded protein is CASSFRGAKNIQYF. The full variable domain, its missing parts supplied by reference TRBV7-9 and TRBJ2-4, is DTGVSQNPRHKITKRGQNVTFRCDPISEHNRLYWYRQTLGQGPEFLTYFQNEAQLEKSRLLSDRFSAERPKGSFSTLEIQRTEQGDSAMYLCASSFRGAKNIQYFGAGTRLSVL.